This T cell receptor (beta chain) comes out of a study of blood T cell repertoires in COVID-19. The overall study: Sites across the United States, Italy and Spain contributed samples from acute and convalescent COVID-19. In each case, the material was cDNA or gDNA derived from T cells, B-cell-depleted T cells, or PBMCs.

With 4 bases clipped from V and 7 bases from J, the junction kept 11 bases outside the gene matches. The germline V gene encodes CDR1 ENHRY and CDR2 SYGVKD. The CDR3 is 17 residues long. Original data processing: From reference gene primer amplification, estimates of nucleated cell counts were derived. Repertoires were generated with immunoSEQ multiplex PCR, while TCRdb's copy carries only in-frame clones and drops some. V, J and clone size derive from that table, while D and trimming were established from the DNA sequence. The table includes fewer than 75,000 clones, 75% to 90% detected once. The sample holds a few counts of this clone.

The sample consisted of peripheral blood. This receptor was taken from a man aged 45 to 65 with active COVID-19. The chain couples TRBV10-3 to TRBJ1-5; 12 nucleotides align to TRBD1. The CDR3 DNA reads as TGTGCCATCAGTGGGATACCGGGACAGGGGGCAGAACAGCCCCAGCATTTT. It yields the protein CAISGIPGQGAEQPQHF.